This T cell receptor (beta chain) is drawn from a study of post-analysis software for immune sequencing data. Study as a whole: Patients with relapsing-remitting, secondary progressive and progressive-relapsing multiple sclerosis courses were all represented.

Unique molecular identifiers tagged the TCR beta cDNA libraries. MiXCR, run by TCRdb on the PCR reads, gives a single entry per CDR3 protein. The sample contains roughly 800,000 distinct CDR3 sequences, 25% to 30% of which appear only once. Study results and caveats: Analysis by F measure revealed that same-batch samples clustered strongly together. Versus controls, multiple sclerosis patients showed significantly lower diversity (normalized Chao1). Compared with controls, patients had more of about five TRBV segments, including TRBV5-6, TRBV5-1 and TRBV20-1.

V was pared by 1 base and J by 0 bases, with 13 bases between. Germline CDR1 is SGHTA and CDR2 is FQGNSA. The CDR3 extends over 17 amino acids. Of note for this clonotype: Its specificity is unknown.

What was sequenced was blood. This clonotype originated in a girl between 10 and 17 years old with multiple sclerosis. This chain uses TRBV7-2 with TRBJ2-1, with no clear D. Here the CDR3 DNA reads TGTGCCAGCAGCTTAGATCTCCGGAGTAGCTCCTACAATGAGCAGTTCTTC. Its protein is CASSLDLRSSSYNEQFF.